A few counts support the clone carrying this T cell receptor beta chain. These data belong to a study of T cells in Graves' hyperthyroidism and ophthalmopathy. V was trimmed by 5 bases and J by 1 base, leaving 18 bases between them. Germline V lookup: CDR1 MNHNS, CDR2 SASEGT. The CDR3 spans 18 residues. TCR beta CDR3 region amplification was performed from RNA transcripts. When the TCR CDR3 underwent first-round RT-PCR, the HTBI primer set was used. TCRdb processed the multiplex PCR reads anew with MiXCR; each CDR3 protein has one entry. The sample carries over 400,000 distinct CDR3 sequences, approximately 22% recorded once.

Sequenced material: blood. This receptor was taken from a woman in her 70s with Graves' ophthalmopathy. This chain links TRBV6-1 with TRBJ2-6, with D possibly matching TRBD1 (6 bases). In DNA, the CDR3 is TGTGCCAGCAGTCCAAGGACAGAATTATTTTCTGGGGCCAACGTCCTGACTTTC. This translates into CASSPRTELFSGANVLTF.